The present entry profiles one T cell receptor beta chain with its context. Antigen unknown. These data come from a study of cytomegalovirus exposure and HLA in healthy donors. Points from the study as a whole: Most of the CMV-associated TCR beta chains (in a later analysis) appeared to be HLA-restricted. Associated with cytomegalovirus, according to the listing, were 150 to 200 TCR beta chains. V- and J-gene trimming in TCR beta was tied to a missense DCLRE1C variant by an analysis performed later. In an earlier analysis, most TCR beta V segments were productive about 87% or about 30% of the time.

Per the germline V gene, CDR1 is MDHEN and CDR2 is SYDVKM. The ends were cut back, 2 bases at V and 1 base at J, with 11 bases in the middle. The CDR3 totals 15 residues. Primers included in the PCR were 60 Vbeta and 13 Jbeta primers. Sequencing was performed with immunoSEQ multiplex PCR; in TCRdb, only in-frame clones are kept and a portion is missing. The profile shows about 95,000 clones, just under 70% of them singletons. The material sequenced was PBMCs. The gene calls are TRBV28 and TRBJ2-5, with a tentative D call TRBD1 (6 bases). The TCR was taken from a woman in her forties or fifties in good health and CMV-seropositive. Here the CDR3 DNA reads TGTGCCAGCAGTTTACCGACAGGAATCCAAGAGACCCAGTACTTC. Its translation: CASSLPTGIQETQYF. Full variable domain (outside the CDR3, taken from reference TRBV28 and TRBJ2-5): DVKVTQSSRYLVKRTGEKVFLECVQDMDHENMFWYRQDPGLGLRLIYFSYDVKMKEKGDIPEGYSVSREKKERFSLILESASTNQTSMYLCASSLPTGIQETQYFGPGTRLLVL.